This T cell receptor beta chain comes out of a study of blood T cell repertoires in COVID-19. At the level of the study: PBMCs, B-cell-depleted T cells, or T cells were the source of the cDNA or gDNA that made up the material.

V dropped 6 bases and J dropped 9; count of bases not matched to a gene: 7. The germline V gene encodes CDR1 MDHEN and CDR2 SYDVKM. The CDR3 is 14 residues long. Original methodology: Estimation of nucleated cell counts relied on the amplification of reference gene primers. Generated by immunoSEQ multiplex PCR, the TCRdb table keeps only in-frame clones and is missing some. That table supplies the V and J calls and clone size; D and trimming were determined from the DNA. The profile shows about 88,000 clones, 88% of them singletons. The source is a man older than 75 with acute or convalescent COVID-19. The V call is TRBV28, the J call TRBJ1-6; 8 nucleotides line up with TRBD1. Sequencing was done on a sample of peripheral blood. The CDR3 DNA reads as TGTGCCAGCAGCCGTACAGGGGGGGGTTCACCCCTCCACTTT. The encoded protein is CASSRTGGGSPLHF.